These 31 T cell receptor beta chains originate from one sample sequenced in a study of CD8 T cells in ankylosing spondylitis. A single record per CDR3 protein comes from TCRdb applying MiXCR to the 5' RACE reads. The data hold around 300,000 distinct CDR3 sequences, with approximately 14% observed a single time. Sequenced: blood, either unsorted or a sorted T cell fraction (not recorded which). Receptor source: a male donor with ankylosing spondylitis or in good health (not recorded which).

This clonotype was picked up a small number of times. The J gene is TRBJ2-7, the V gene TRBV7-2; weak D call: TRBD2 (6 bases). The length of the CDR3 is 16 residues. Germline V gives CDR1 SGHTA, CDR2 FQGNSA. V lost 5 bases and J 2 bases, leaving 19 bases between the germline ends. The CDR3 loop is CASSPLPSANTYEQYF. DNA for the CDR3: TGTGCCAGCAGCCCTCTTCCTAGCGCAAATACCTACGAGCAGTACTTC.

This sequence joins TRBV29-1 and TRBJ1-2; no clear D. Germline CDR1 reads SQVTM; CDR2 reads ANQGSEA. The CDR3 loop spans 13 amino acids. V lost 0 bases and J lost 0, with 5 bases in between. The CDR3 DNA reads TGCAGCGTTGAAGATAGGTCTAACTATGGCTACACCTTC. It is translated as CSVEDRSNYGYTF.

The DNA of the CDR3 is TGTGCCAGCAGTTACCGGGAGGCGGTCTACGAGCAGTACTTC. Translating gives CASSYREAVYEQYF. This sequence joins TRBV6-2 or TRBV6-3 and TRBJ2-7, with 7 bases lining up with TRBD2. Germline assignment: CDR1 MNHEY and CDR2 SVGEGT. This CDR3 spans 14 amino acids. The junction had 4 bases not matched to a gene; V was cut back by 2 bases and J by 3 bases.

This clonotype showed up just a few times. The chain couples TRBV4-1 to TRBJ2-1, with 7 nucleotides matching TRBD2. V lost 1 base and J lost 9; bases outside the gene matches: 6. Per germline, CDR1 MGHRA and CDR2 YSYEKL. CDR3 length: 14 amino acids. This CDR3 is CASSQAVGGGEQFF. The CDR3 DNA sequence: TGCGCCAGCAGCCAAGCTGTGGGGGGGGGTGAGCAGTTCTTC.

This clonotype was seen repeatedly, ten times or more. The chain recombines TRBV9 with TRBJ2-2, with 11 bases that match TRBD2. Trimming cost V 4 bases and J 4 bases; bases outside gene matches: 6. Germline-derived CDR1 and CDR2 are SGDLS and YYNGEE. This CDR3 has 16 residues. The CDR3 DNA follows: TGTGCCAGCAGCTTACTAGCGGGAGTAGTCACCGGGGAGCTGTTTTTT. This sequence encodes CASSLLAGVVTGELFF.

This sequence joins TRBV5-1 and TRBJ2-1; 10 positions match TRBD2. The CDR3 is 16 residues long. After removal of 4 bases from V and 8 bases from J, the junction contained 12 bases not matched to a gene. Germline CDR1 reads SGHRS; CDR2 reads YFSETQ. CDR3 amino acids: CASSLGLAGASDEQFF. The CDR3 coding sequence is TGCGCCAGCAGCCTCGGGCTAGCGGGAGCGAGTGATGAGCAGTTCTTC.

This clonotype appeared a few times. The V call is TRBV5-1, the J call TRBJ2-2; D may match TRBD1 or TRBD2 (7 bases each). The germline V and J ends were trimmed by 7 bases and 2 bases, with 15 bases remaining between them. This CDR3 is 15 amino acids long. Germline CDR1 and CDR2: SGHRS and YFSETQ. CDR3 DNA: TGCGCCAGCCAACGGGGGGACAGTAACACCGGGGAGCTGTTTTTT. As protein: CASQRGDSNTGELFF.

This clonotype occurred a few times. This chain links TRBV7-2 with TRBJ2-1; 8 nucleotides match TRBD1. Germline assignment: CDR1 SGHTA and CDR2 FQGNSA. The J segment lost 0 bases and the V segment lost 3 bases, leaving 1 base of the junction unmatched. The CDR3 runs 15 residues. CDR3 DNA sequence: TGTGCCAGCAGCTTCGACAGGGGCTCCTACAATGAGCAGTTCTTC. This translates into CASSFDRGSYNEQFF.

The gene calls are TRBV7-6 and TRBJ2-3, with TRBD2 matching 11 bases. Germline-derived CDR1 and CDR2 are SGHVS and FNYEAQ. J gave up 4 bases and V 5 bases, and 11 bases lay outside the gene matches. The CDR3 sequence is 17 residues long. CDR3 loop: CASSRTGLADPADTQYF. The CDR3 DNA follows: TGTGCCAGCAGCCGGACGGGACTAGCGGATCCCGCAGATACGCAGTATTTT.

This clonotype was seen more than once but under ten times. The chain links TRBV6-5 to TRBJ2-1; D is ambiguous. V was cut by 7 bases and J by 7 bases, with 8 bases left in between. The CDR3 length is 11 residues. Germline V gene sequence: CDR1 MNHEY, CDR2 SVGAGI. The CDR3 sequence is CASTWGNEQFF. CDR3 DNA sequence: TGTGCCAGCACCTGGGGAAATGAGCAGTTCTTC.

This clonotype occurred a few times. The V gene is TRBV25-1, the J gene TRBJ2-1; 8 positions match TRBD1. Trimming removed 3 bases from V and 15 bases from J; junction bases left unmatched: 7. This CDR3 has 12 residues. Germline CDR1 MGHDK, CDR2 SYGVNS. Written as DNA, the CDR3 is TGTGCCAGCAGTGAGACCGGGACAGGATTGTTCTTC. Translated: CASSETGTGLFF.

This CDR3 is CASSLSSGMRTQYF. The CDR3 coding sequence is TGCGCCAGCAGCTTGAGTTCCGGGATGAGGACCCAGTACTTC. The chain recombines TRBV5-1 with TRBJ2-5, with D possibly being TRBD2 (5 bases). The CDR3 is made up of 14 amino acids. Trimming took 1 base from V and 7 from J, leaving 14 bases between them. Germline values: CDR1 SGHRS, CDR2 YFSETQ.

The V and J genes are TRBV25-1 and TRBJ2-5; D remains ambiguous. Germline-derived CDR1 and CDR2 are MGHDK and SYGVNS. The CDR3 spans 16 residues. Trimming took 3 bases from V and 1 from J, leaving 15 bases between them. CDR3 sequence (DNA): TGTGCCAGCAGTGAGGTTGGGATCACCGCCCAAGAGACCCAGTACTTC. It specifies CASSEVGITAQETQYF.

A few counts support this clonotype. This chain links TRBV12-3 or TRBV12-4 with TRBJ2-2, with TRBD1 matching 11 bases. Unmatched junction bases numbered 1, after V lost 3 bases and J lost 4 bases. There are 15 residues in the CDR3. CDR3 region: CASSLGQGVTGELFF. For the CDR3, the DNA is TGTGCCAGCAGTTTGGGACAGGGGGTCACCGGGGAGCTGTTTTTT.

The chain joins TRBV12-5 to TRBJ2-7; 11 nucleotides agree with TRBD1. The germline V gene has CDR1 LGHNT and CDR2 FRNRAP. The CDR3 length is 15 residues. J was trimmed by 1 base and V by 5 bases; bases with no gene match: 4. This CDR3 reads CASGPGQGASYEQYF. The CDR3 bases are TGTGCTAGTGGTCCCGGACAGGGGGCTTCCTACGAGCAGTACTTC. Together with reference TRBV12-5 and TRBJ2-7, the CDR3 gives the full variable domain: DARVTQTPRHKVTEMGQEVTMRCQPILGHNTVFWYRQTMMQGLELLAYFRNRAPLDDSGMPKDRFSAEMPDATLATLKIQPSEPRDSAVYFCASGPGQGASYEQYFGPGTRLTVT.

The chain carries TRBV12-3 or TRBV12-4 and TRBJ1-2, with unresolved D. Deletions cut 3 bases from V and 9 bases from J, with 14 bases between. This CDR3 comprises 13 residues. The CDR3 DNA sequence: TGTGCCAGCAGTTTGGAGGGAATAGTTAGCTACACCTTC. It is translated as CASSLEGIVSYTF.

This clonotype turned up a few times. CDR3 coding DNA: TGCGCCAGCAGTGAATTTAGCGGGAGTACCCCAGATACGCAGTATTTT. It encodes CASSEFSGSTPDTQYF. This rearrangement joins TRBV10-2 to TRBJ2-3; TRBD2 matches 9 bases. Germline V CDR1 and CDR2: WSHSY, SAAADI. This CDR3 comprises 16 residues. After removal of 3 bases from V and 4 bases from J, the junction contained 8 bases not matched to a gene.

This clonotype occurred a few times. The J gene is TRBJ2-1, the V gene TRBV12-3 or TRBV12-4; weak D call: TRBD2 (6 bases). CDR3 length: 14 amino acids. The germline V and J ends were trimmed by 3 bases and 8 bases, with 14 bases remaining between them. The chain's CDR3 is CASSFRSGFYEQFF. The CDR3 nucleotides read TGTGCCAGCAGTTTTAGAAGCGGGTTCTATGAGCAGTTCTTC.

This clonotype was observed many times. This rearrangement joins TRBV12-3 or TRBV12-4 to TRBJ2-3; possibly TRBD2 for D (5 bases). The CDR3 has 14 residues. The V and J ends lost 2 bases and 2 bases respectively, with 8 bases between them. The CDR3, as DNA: TGTGCCAGCAGTTTAAGCGGAGTCACAGATACGCAGTATTTT. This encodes CASSLSGVTDTQYF.

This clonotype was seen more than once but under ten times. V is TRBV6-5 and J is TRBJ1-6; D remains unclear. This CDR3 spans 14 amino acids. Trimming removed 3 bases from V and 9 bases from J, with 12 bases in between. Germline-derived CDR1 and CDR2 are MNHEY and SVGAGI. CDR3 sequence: CASSYALGGSPLHF. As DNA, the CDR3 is TGTGCCAGCAGTTATGCCCTTGGAGGTTCACCCCTCCACTTT.

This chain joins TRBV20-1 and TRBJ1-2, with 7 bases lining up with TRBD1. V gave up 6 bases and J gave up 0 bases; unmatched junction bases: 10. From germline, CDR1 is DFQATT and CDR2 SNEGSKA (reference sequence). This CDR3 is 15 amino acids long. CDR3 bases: TGCAGTGCAGAGTCTTTAGGGGGCTCTAACTATGGCTACACCTTC. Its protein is CSAESLGGSNYGYTF.

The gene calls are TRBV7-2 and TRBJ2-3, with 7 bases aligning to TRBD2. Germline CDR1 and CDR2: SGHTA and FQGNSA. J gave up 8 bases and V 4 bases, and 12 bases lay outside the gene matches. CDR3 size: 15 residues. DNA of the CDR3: TGTGCCAGCAGCTCACCGAGCGGGACCTCCCTTACGCAGTATTTT. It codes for CASSSPSGTSLTQYF.

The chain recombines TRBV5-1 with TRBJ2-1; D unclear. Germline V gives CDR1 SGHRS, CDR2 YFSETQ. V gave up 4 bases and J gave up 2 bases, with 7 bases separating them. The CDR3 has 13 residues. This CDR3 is CASSPPAYNEQFF. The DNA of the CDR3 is TGCGCCAGCAGCCCCCCAGCCTACAATGAGCAGTTCTTC.

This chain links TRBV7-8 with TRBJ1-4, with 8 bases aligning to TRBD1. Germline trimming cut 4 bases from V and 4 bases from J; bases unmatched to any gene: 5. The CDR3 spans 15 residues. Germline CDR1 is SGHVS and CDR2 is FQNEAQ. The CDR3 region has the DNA TGTGCCAGCAGCTCCTGGGACAGGCTTAATGAAAAACTGTTTTTT. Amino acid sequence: CASSSWDRLNEKLFF.

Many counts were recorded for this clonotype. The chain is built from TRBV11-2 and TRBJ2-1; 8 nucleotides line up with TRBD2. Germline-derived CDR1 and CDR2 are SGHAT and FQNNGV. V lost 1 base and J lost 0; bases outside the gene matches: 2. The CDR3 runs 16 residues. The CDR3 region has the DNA TGTGCCAGCAGCTTAGCGGGGGGGAGCTCCTACAATGAGCAGTTCTTC. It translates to CASSLAGGSSYNEQFF.

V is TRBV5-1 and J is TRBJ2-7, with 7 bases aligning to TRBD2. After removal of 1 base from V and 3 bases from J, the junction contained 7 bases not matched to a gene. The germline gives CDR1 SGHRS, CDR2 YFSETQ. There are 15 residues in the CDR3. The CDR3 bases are TGCGCCAGCAGCTTGTATGGGAGGGCTAGCTACGAGCAGTACTTC. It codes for CASSLYGRASYEQYF.

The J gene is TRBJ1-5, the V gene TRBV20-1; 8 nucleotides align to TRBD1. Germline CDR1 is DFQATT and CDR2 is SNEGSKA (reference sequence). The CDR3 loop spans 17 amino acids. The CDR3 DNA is TGCTGCGCTAGAGTCCCCGACAGGACAGGGAGCGATCAGCCCCAGCATTTT. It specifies CCARVPDRTGSDQPQHF.

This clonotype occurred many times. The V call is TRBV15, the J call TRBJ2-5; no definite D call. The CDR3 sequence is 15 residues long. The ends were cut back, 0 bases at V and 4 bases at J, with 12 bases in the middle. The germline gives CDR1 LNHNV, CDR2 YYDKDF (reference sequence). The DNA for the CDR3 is TGTGCCACCAGCAGAGATACCCCCCCTAGAGAGACCCAGTACTTC. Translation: CATSRDTPPRETQYF.

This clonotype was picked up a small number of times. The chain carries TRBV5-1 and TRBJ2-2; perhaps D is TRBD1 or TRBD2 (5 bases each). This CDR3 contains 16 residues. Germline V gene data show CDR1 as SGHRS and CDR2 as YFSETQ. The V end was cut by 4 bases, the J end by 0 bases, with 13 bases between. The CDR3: CASSQPGRTNTGELFF. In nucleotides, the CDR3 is TGCGCCAGCAGCCAACCGGGACGGACGAACACCGGGGAGCTGTTTTTT.

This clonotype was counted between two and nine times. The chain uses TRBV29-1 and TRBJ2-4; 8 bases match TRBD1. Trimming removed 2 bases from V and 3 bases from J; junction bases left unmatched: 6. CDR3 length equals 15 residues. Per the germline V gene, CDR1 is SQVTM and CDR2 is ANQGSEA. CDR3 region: CSVELQGASKNIQYF. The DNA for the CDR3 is TGCAGCGTTGAACTCCAGGGGGCTAGCAAAAACATTCAGTACTTC.

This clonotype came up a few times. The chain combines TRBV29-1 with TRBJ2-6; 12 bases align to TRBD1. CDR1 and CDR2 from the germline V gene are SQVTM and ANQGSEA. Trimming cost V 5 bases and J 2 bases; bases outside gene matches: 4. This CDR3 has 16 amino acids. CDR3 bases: TGCAGCGTTCCCGGGACAGGGGGCACTGGGGCCAACGTCCTGACTTTC. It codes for CSVPGTGGTGANVLTF.